This TCR beta chain appears in the sequencing data of a study of regulatory T cells in long-lasting Graves disease. Time point indicated: newly diagnosed GD, antithyroid drugs for less than 3 months. PBMC-derived RNA was used for the TCR library. TCR beta libraries were built with iRepertoire HTBI primers and Arm-PCR of CDR3 regions. From the multiplex PCR reads, TCRdb called clonotypes with MiXCR, one entry per CDR3 protein. The sample holds hundreds of thousands of distinct CDR3 sequences, around 17% seen once. This CDR3 is built from 15 residues. CDR1 and CDR2 from the germline V gene are MRHNA and SNTAGT. The V segment lost 2 bases and the J segment 6 bases; nucleotides outside the gene matches: 9. The table lists this clonotype with many counts. These sequences were also reported in another study, on T cells in Graves' hyperthyroidism and ophthalmopathy. That publication notes: HTBI primers were employed in a first-round RT-PCR of the TCR CDR3.

Source: peripheral blood mononuclear cells (PBMCs), taken at new diagnosis, from a patient treated with antithyroid drugs. The V gene is TRBV6-4, the J gene TRBJ1-1; TRBD1 matches 7 bases. This clonotype was obtained from a woman between 25 and 40 years old with Graves disease. As DNA, the CDR3 is TGTGCCAGCAGTGACGGGGCGACAGGGAGGTCTGAAGCTTTCTTT. This gives the protein CASSDGATGRSEAFF.